The 9 T cell receptor beta chains presented below share a single source sample, sequenced in a study of blood T cell repertoires in COVID-19. TCRdb's table, derived via immunoSEQ multiplex PCR, lists solely in-frame clones and lacks some. Found here are some 97,000 clones, about 90% of them singletons; the top ten hold less than 8.5%. Material for sequencing was peripheral blood. The receptors were gathered from a man aged 30 to 45 in a cohort sampled during active COVID-19.

The genes are TRBV6-5 and TRBJ1-3; D is ambiguous. There are 12 residues in the CDR3. The V gene lost 8 bases and the J gene lost 0 bases, with 5 bases spanning the gap. Per germline, CDR1 MNHEY and CDR2 SVGAGI. The CDR3 region has the DNA TGTGCCAGCCTCAGCTCTGGAAACACCATATATTTT. Its translation: CASLSSGNTIYF.

The genes are TRBV6-1 and TRBJ1-5, with a tentative D call TRBD1 (5 bases). CDR1 and CDR2 (germline): MNHNS, SASEGT. The CDR3 has 16 amino acids. Deletions cut 0 bases from V and 2 bases from J, with 11 bases between. In DNA form, the CDR3 reads TGTGCCAGCAGTGAAGCGAGGGGAGGGGGCAATCAGCCCCAGCATTTT. Protein product: CASSEARGGGNQPQHF.

This sequence joins TRBV25-1 and TRBJ2-5; 7 nucleotides agree with TRBD2. J gave up 0 bases and V 3 bases, and 4 bases lay outside the gene matches. The germline V gene has CDR1 MGHDK and CDR2 SYGVNS. The CDR3 consists of 15 residues. CDR3 in DNA: TGTGCCAGCAGTGAGGGGGGGACGTACCAAGAGACCCAGTACTTC. Its translation: CASSEGGTYQETQYF. Filled out from reference TRBV25-1 and TRBJ2-5, the complete variable domain reads EADIYQTPRYLVIGTGKKITLECSQTMGHDKMYWYQQDPGMELHLIHYSYGVNSTEKGDLSSESTVSRIRTEHFPLTLESARPSHTSQYLCASSEGGTYQETQYFGPGTRLLVL.

V gene TRBV19 combines with J gene TRBJ2-7; 7 bases are shared with TRBD2. From germline, CDR1 is LNHDA and CDR2 SQIVND (reference sequence). With V trimmed by 2 bases and J by 5 bases, 6 bases remained unmatched. The CDR3 extends over 14 amino acids. CDR3 DNA sequence: TGTGCCAGTAGTATAACGGGGCGGGGGAACGAGCAGTACTTC. Amino acid sequence: CASSITGRGNEQYF. The full variable domain, with the rest looked up from reference TRBV19 and TRBJ2-7, is DGGITQSPKYLFRKEGQNVTLSCEQNLNHDAMYWYRQDPGQGLRLIYYSQIVNDFQKGDIAEGYSVSREKKESFPLTVTSAQKNPTAFYLCASSITGRGNEQYFGPGTRLTVT.

Only one count was recorded for this clone. The chain links TRBV30 to TRBJ2-1; D ambiguous. Trimming left V 2 bases short and J 5 bases short, with 10 bases between. The CDR3 is 13 amino acids. Looked up from germline, CDR1 is GTSNPN and CDR2 is SVGIG (reference sequence). The CDR3 is CAWSPLPHNEQFF. The CDR3 region has the DNA TGTGCCTGGAGTCCTCTCCCCCACAATGAGCAGTTCTTC.

This clone showed up just once. The rearrangement joins TRBV5-1 to TRBJ2-7, with D perhaps TRBD1 (7 bases). Per germline, CDR1 SGHRS and CDR2 YFSETQ. This CDR3 has 16 amino acids. The germline V and J ends were trimmed by 0 bases and 2 bases, with 15 bases remaining between them. CDR3 region: CASSLAGGNLPYEQYF. In nucleotides, the CDR3 is TGCGCCAGCAGCTTGGCAGGGGGGAACCTACCCTACGAGCAGTACTTC. The full variable domain, with the rest looked up from reference TRBV5-1 and TRBJ2-7, is KAGVTQTPRYLIKTRGQQVTLSCSPISGHRSVSWYQQTPGQGLQFLFEYFSETQRNKGNFPGRFSGRQFSNSRSEMNVSTLELGDSALYLCASSLAGGNLPYEQYFGPGTRLTVT.

The V and J genes are TRBV2 and TRBJ2-1, with 10 bases fitting TRBD1. This CDR3 is built from 15 residues. Germline V CDR1 and CDR2: SNHLY, FYNNEI. V lost 5 bases and J lost 7; bases outside the gene matches: 8. DNA for the CDR3: TGTGCCAGCAGTCCTGTCTGGACAGGGGGAAATGAGCAGTTCTTC. Protein sequence: CASSPVWTGGNEQFF.

The DNA of the CDR3 is TGTGCCAGCAGCCCCCAGGGATGGAAGACTGAAGCTTTCTTT. Translating gives CASSPQGWKTEAFF. The chain joins TRBV5-5 to TRBJ1-1, with TRBD1 as a possible D gene (5 bases). CDR1 is SGHKS, CDR2 YYEKEE, per germline (reference sequence). The CDR3 has 14 amino acids. V lost 4 bases and J 5 bases, leaving 15 bases between the germline ends. Complete variable domain (other parts from reference TRBV5-5 and TRBJ1-1): DAGVTQSPTHLIKTRGQQVTLRCSPISGHKSVSWYQQVLGQGPQFIFQYYEKEERGRGNFPDRFSARQFPNYSSELNVNALLLGDSALYLCASSPQGWKTEAFFGQGTRLTVV.

The gene calls are TRBV5-8 and TRBJ1-6; possible D gene TRBD1, 6 bases. The CDR3 is 15 residues long. V was trimmed by 1 base and J by 7 bases, leaving 12 bases between them. Germline V gives CDR1 SGHTS, CDR2 YDEGEE. The CDR3 protein is CASSLLSRGNSPLHF. The DNA of the CDR3 is TGTGCCAGCAGCTTGTTGTCCAGGGGAAATTCACCCCTCCACTTT.